These 15 T cell receptor beta chains were sequenced from one sample in a study of blood T cell repertoires in COVID-19. The repertoire was sequenced with immunoSEQ multiplex PCR; TCRdb's copy has only in-frame clones and lacks some. The repertoire holds 150,000 to 200,000 clones, with roughly 84% as singletons. Sequenced: peripheral blood. The origin of the receptors is a woman in her 70s with COVID-19, enrolled during active disease.

This clone has more than one count but fewer than ten. The J gene is TRBJ2-2, the V gene TRBV6-5; TRBD2 might be the D (5 bases). This CDR3 spans 12 amino acids. Trimming left V 6 bases short and J 5 bases short, with 7 bases between. The V gene's germline CDR1 is MNHEY and CDR2 SVGAGI. CDR3 DNA sequence: TGTGCCAGCAGGAGGGAGACCGGGGAGCTGTTTTTT. Translated, it gives CASRRETGELFF.

This sequence joins TRBV18 and TRBJ2-7; tentative D call: TRBD2 (7 bases). CDR1 KGHSH and CDR2 LQKENI come from the germline V gene. CDR3 length: 15 amino acids. V was pared by 8 bases and J by 2 bases, with 19 bases between. The CDR3 protein is CASHSVRGGTYEQYF. CDR3 coding DNA: TGTGCCAGCCACTCGGTGAGGGGGGGAACCTACGAGCAGTACTTC.

The chain is built from TRBV2 and TRBJ2-3; 7 bases match TRBD2. V trimming: 0 bases; J trimming: 6 bases; junction bases outside the gene matches: 6. The germline gives CDR1 SNHLY, CDR2 FYNNEI. This CDR3 comprises 15 residues. The CDR3 DNA reads TGTGCCAGCAGTGAAGCGCTTTGGGGAGGGGATACGCAGTATTTT. It yields the protein CASSEALWGGDTQYF.

The chain joins TRBV5-1 to TRBJ2-7, with TRBD1 matching 12 bases. Germline lookup yields CDR1 SGHRS and CDR2 YFSETQ. The CDR3 consists of 14 residues. Germline trimming cut 6 bases from V and 5 bases from J; bases unmatched to any gene: 6. The CDR3: CASTVGQGANEQYF. The CDR3 bases are TGCGCCAGCACTGTGGGACAGGGGGCTAACGAGCAGTACTTC.

This sequence joins TRBV9 and TRBJ2-2; D not resolved. The CDR3 totals 16 residues. CDR1 is SGDLS and CDR2 is YYNGEE in the germline V gene. The V gene lost 4 bases and the J gene lost 2 bases, with 15 bases spanning the gap. CDR3 in amino acids: CASSSLRNSNTGELFF. CDR3 coding DNA: TGTGCCAGCAGCTCCCTTAGAAACAGTAACACCGGGGAGCTGTTTTTT.

This clone was detected a few times. This chain uses TRBV5-1 with TRBJ2-7; 8 nucleotides align to TRBD2. The V segment lost 3 bases and the J segment 4 bases; nucleotides outside the gene matches: 6. CDR1 is SGHRS and CDR2 is YFSETQ in the germline V gene. The CDR3 has 14 amino acids. The CDR3 DNA follows: TGCGCCAGCAGCTGGGGAGCGGGAGAATACGAGCAGTACTTC. As protein: CASSWGAGEYEQYF.

This clone occurred a few times. The V and J genes are TRBV29-1 and TRBJ2-7; 12 bases agree with TRBD2. The germline CDR1 and CDR2 sequences are SQVTM and ANQGSEA. V dropped 4 bases and J dropped 4; count of bases not matched to a gene: 2. The CDR3 is 13 amino acids. CDR3 loop: CSVVGTSGYEQYF. The CDR3 nucleotides read TGCAGCGTTGTTGGGACTAGCGGGTACGAGCAGTACTTC.

This rearrangement joins TRBV6-6 to TRBJ1-1; 10 bases line up with TRBD1. V shed 6 bases, J shed 11 bases, and the junction held 9 bases outside the gene matches. The CDR3 spans 13 residues. Germline V gene sequence: CDR1 MNHNY, CDR2 SVGAGI (reference sequence). CDR3 sequence reads: CASSPGQGMGAFF. The CDR3 nucleotides are TGTGCCAGCAGCCCGGGACAGGGGATGGGCGCTTTCTTT.

The genes are TRBV7-3 and TRBJ1-1; 8 nucleotides line up with TRBD1. Trimming at V came to 2 bases and at J to 9 bases, leaving 5 bases not matched to a gene. CDR3 length equals 13 residues. Germline V gene data show CDR1 as SGHTA and CDR2 as FQGTGA. CDR3 in DNA: TGTGCCAGCAGCTTAGGCTCAGGGGGCCAAGCTTTCTTT. Residues: CASSLGSGGQAFF.

CDR3 nucleotides: TGTGCCAGCAGTTCCAGACTAGCGGGGGGGTTATCGAACATTCAGTACTTC. Amino acids: CASSSRLAGGLSNIQYF. V and J are TRBV27 and TRBJ2-4; 14 positions match TRBD2. The germline V gene encodes CDR1 MNHEY and CDR2 SMNVEV (reference sequence). This CDR3 has 17 residues. J lost 7 bases, V lost 4 bases, and 9 bases had no gene match.

This chain links TRBV19 with TRBJ1-1; possibly TRBD1 for D (6 bases). The CDR3 is 15 amino acids. Germline V CDR1 and CDR2: LNHDA, SQIVND (reference sequence). V lost 3 bases to trimming and J lost 6 bases, with 17 bases between them. CDR3: CASSMVDGGSAEAFF. CDR3 bases: TGTGCCAGTAGTATGGTTGATGGGGGCTCGGCTGAAGCTTTCTTT.

CDR3 amino acids: CASRLGRTPREFF. CDR3 DNA sequence: TGTGCAAGTCGCTTAGGACGGACCCCCAGGGAGTTCTTC. The chain carries TRBV12-2 and TRBJ2-1; the DNA was not compared with TRBD1, the D call given in the table. TRBV12-2 is noted as a pseudogene. The CDR3 runs to 13 residues.

The J gene is TRBJ2-7, the V gene TRBV10-3; 7 bases align to TRBD1. The CDR3 is 14 residues long. Germline trimming cut 7 bases from V and 3 bases from J; bases unmatched to any gene: 9. Germline CDR1 ENHRY, CDR2 SYGVKD. In DNA form, the CDR3 reads TGTGCCATCAAACAGGGGAAAGAAGGCTACGAGCAGTACTTC. Translation: CAIKQGKEGYEQYF.

The chain couples TRBV27 to TRBJ1-1; D perhaps matches TRBD1 (5 bases). Germline values: CDR1 MNHEY, CDR2 SMNVEV (reference sequence). This CDR3 has 12 residues. The V end was cut by 8 bases, the J end by 11 bases, with 18 bases between. CDR3 sequence reads: CASSKAGRTAFF. CDR3 DNA: TGTGCCAGCTCTAAGGCGGGGCGGACGGCTTTCTTT.

The rearrangement joins TRBV6-1 to TRBJ1-2; D gene uncertain. This CDR3 region has 14 residues. Germline assignment: CDR1 MNHNS and CDR2 SASEGT. The V end was cut by 2 bases, the J end by 1 base, with 8 bases between. CDR3 in DNA: TGTGCCAGCAGTGAACAACACTATAACTATGGCTACACCTTC. As protein: CASSEQHYNYGYTF.